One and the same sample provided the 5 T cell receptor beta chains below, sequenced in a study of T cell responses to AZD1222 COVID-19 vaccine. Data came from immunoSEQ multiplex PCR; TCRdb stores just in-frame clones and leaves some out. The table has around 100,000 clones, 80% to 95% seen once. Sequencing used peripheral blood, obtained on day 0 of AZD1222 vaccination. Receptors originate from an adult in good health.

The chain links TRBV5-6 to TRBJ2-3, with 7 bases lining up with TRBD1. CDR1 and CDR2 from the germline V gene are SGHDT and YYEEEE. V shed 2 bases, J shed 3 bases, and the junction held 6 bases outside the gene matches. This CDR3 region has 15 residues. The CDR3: CASSFDRVRTDTQYF. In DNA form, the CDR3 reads TGTGCCAGCAGCTTCGACAGGGTTCGGACAGATACGCAGTATTTT.

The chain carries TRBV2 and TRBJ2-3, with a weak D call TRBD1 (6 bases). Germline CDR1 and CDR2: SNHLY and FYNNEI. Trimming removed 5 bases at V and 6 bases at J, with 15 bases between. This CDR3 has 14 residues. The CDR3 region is CASSKGHDGDTQYF. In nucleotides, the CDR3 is TGTGCCAGCAGTAAGGGACACGATGGGGATACGCAGTATTTT. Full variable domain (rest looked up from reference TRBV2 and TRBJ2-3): EPEVTQTPSHQVTQMGQEVILRCVPISNHLYFYWYRQILGQKVEFLVSFYNNEISEKSEIFDDQFSVERPDGSNFTLKIRSTKLEDSAMYFCASSKGHDGDTQYFGPGTRLTVL.

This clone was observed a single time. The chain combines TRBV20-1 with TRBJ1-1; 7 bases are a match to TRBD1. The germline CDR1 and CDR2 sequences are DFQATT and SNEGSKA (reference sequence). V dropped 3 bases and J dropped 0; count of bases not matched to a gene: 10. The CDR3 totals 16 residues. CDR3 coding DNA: TGCAGTGCTAGTCCTCCACGAGGGGGCTTGAACACTGAAGCTTTCTTT. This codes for CSASPPRGGLNTEAFF.

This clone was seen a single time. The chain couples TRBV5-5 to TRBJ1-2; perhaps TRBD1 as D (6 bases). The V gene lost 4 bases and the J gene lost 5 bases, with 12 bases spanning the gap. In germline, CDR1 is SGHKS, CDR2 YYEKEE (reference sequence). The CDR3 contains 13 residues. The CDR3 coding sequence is TGTGCCAGCAGCCAACAGGGTACTTATGGCTACACCTTC. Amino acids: CASSQQGTYGYTF.

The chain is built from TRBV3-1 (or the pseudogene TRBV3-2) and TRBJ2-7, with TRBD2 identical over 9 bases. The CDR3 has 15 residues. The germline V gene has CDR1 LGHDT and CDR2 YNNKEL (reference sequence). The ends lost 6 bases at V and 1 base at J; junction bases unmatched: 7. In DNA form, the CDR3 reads TGTGCCAGCAGGGATAGCGGGAGAAGTTCCTACGAGCAGTACTTC. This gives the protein CASRDSGRSSYEQYF.